Following are 28 T cell receptor beta chains from one sample sequenced in a study of cytomegalovirus exposure and HLA in healthy donors. 60 Vbeta and 13 Jbeta primers were used in PCR. TCRdb's copy holds only in-frame clones and misses some; the assay was immunoSEQ multiplex PCR. Altogether roughly 150,000 clones are present, around 80% being singletons, with the ten largest covering less than 3%. The sample was PBMCs. The source of these receptors is a female donor in good health and CMV-seronegative.

The V gene is TRBV5-1, the J gene TRBJ2-3; D gene unclear. The germline V and J ends were trimmed by 6 bases and 0 bases, with 11 bases remaining between them. Germline-derived CDR1 and CDR2 are SGHRS and YFSETQ. This CDR3 spans 14 amino acids. The CDR3 loop reads CASKPVGSTDTQYF. CDR3 in DNA: TGCGCCAGCAAACCCGTCGGGAGCACAGATACGCAGTATTTT.

The rearrangement uses TRBV27 and TRBJ1-5; D is ambiguous. Trimming shortened V by 3 bases and J by 5 bases, and 11 bases separated the two germline ends. The CDR3 covers 14 residues. The germline gives CDR1 MNHEY, CDR2 SMNVEV (reference sequence). The CDR3 sequence: CASSLSLRDQPQHF. The DNA of the CDR3 is TGTGCCAGCAGTTTGAGTCTTCGTGATCAGCCCCAGCATTTT.

This clone appeared a single time. This rearrangement joins TRBV2 to TRBJ2-1; D is unclear. CDR3 length equals 12 residues. Trimming cost V 2 bases and J 8 bases, with 7 bases left between them. Germline CDR1 SNHLY, CDR2 FYNNEI. The CDR3 DNA sequence: TGTGCCAGCAGTGAATGGAGCGATGAGCAGTTCTTC. Amino acids: CASSEWSDEQFF.

V is TRBV7-9 and J is TRBJ2-3; 8 bases agree with TRBD1. This CDR3 region has 15 residues. The V segment lost 5 bases and the J segment 4 bases; nucleotides outside the gene matches: 8. The germline V gene encodes CDR1 SEHNR and CDR2 FQNEAQ (reference sequence). The CDR3 spells CASSRTPTGADTQYF. DNA of the CDR3: TGTGCCAGCAGCAGGACCCCGACAGGGGCAGATACGCAGTATTTT.

This chain joins TRBV9 and TRBJ2-1, with TRBD2 matching over 8 bases. The V gene's germline CDR1 is SGDLS and CDR2 YYNGEE. The length of the CDR3 is 18 residues. V gave up 0 bases and J gave up 6 bases; unmatched junction bases: 14. In DNA, the CDR3 is TGTGCCAGCAGCGTAGGATTCCGGAGAGCGGGGGCGGGCAATGAGCAGTTCTTC. Its protein product is CASSVGFRRAGAGNEQFF.

The J gene is TRBJ1-4, the V gene TRBV4-2; a possible D gene is TRBD1 (5 bases). The germline gives CDR1 LGHNA, CDR2 YNFKEQ. The V end lost 0 bases, the J end lost 7 bases, and 9 bases lay between the germline ends. The CDR3 spans 14 residues. The CDR3 DNA is TGTGCCAGCAGCCAAGATGTAGGGGCTGAAAAACTGTTTTTT. Protein product: CASSQDVGAEKLFF.

The chain has TRBV5-1 and TRBJ1-1, with a weak D call TRBD1 (6 bases). CDR1 and CDR2 (germline): SGHRS, YFSETQ. This CDR3 region has 14 residues. V lost 2 bases and J lost 12, with 20 bases in between. In DNA form, the CDR3 reads TGCGCCAGCAGCTTCCGGAGGGGGGGACCGAAACCTTTCTTT. This sequence encodes CASSFRRGGPKPFF.

This chain connects TRBV27 to TRBJ1-4, with 8 bases aligning to TRBD1. Germline assignment: CDR1 MNHEY and CDR2 SMNVEV (reference sequence). The length of the CDR3 is 14 residues. The V and J ends lost 1 base and 7 bases, in that order; junction bases with no gene match: 2. In DNA form, the CDR3 reads TGTGCCAGCAGTTTATACACAGGGGGTGAAAAACTGTTTTTT. It is translated as CASSLYTGGEKLFF.

V gene TRBV2 combines with J gene TRBJ1-2; tentatively, D is TRBD1 (5 bases). Germline V gene lookup returns CDR1 SNHLY and CDR2 FYNNEI. Trimming removed 2 bases from V and 4 bases from J, with 14 bases in between. The CDR3 loop spans 15 amino acids. CDR3 in amino acids: CASSERQPDPYGYTF. Here the CDR3 DNA reads TGTGCCAGCAGTGAAAGACAGCCCGATCCCTATGGCTACACCTTC. The variable domain in full, with the rest retrieved from reference TRBV2 and TRBJ1-2, is EPEVTQTPSHQVTQMGQEVILRCVPISNHLYFYWYRQILGQKVEFLVSFYNNEISEKSEIFDDQFSVERPDGSNFTLKIRSTKLEDSAMYFCASSERQPDPYGYTFGSGTRLTVV.

V gene TRBV19 combines with J gene TRBJ2-7; the D is unclear. The CDR3 is 13 amino acids. Trimming took off 3 bases at V and 3 bases at J, with 9 bases between the two ends. CDR1 is LNHDA, CDR2 SQIVND, per germline (reference sequence). The CDR3 DNA reads as TGTGCCAGTAGTATTGGTGCAGGCTACGAGCAGTACTTC. Residues: CASSIGAGYEQYF.

V and J are TRBV7-2 and TRBJ1-1; the D gene is possibly TRBD1 (5 bases). The CDR3 is 14 residues long. Per germline, CDR1 SGHTA and CDR2 FQGNSA. V lost 1 base, J lost 8 bases, and 14 bases lay in between. The CDR3 DNA reads as TGTGCCAGCAGCTTAGGGGGGGACCCCACAGAAGCTTTCTTT. This encodes CASSLGGDPTEAFF.

As concerns this clone: Different DNA sequences within this sample yield the same CDR3. The V and J genes are TRBV29-1 and TRBJ2-1, with 14 bases that match TRBD2. J lost 7 bases, V lost 4 bases, and 15 bases had no gene match. The germline gives CDR1 SQVTM, CDR2 ANQGSEA. The CDR3 runs 18 residues. The chain's CDR3 is CSVVPPRTSGRRENEQFF. CDR3 nucleotides: TGCAGCGTTGTCCCTCCCAGGACTAGCGGGAGGAGGGAGAATGAGCAGTTCTTC.

This clone has a handful of counts. This sequence joins TRBV2 and TRBJ1-1; tentative D call: TRBD1 (5 bases). Deletions cut 6 bases from V and 1 base from J, with 9 bases between. The CDR3 has 13 amino acids. CDR1 is SNHLY, CDR2 FYNNEI, per germline. In DNA form, the CDR3 reads TGTGCCAGCAGCCCCACAGGGAACACTGAAGCTTTCTTT. Its translation: CASSPTGNTEAFF. The variable domain in full, with the rest retrieved from reference TRBV2 and TRBJ1-1, is EPEVTQTPSHQVTQMGQEVILRCVPISNHLYFYWYRQILGQKVEFLVSFYNNEISEKSEIFDDQFSVERPDGSNFTLKIRSTKLEDSAMYFCASSPTGNTEAFFGQGTRLTVV.

The chain couples TRBV4-1 to TRBJ1-2; TRBD1 matches at 10 bases. After removal of 0 bases from V and 2 bases from J, the junction contained 3 bases not matched to a gene. The CDR3 has 16 amino acids. CDR1 MGHRA and CDR2 YSYEKL come from the germline V gene. The CDR3 DNA is TGCGCCAGCAGCCAAGAGGGACAGGGGCGAAACTATGGCTACACCTTC. Protein: CASSQEGQGRNYGYTF.

This clone was found a few times. V and J are TRBV28 and TRBJ1-4, with 8 bases matching TRBD1. Germline lookup yields CDR1 MDHEN and CDR2 SYDVKM. CDR3 length: 16 amino acids. The V segment lost 5 bases and the J segment 3 bases; nucleotides outside the gene matches: 8. CDR3 coding DNA: TGTGCCAGCAGTCCCGGACAGGGTAGGGCTAATGAAAAACTGTTTTTT. It is translated as CASSPGQGRANEKLFF. Looking up the rest from reference TRBV28 and TRBJ1-4 gives the full variable domain: DVKVTQSSRYLVKRTGEKVFLECVQDMDHENMFWYRQDPGLGLRLIYFSYDVKMKEKGDIPEGYSVSREKKERFSLILESASTNQTSMYLCASSPGQGRANEKLFFGSGTQLSVL.

The gene calls are TRBV4-2 and TRBJ2-1; 7 nucleotides align to TRBD1. Germline CDR1 is LGHNA and CDR2 is YNFKEQ. This CDR3 comprises 15 residues. The trim removed 7 bases at V and 3 bases at J, leaving 9 bases unmatched. CDR3 sequence reads: CASNHGQENYNEQFF. CDR3 sequence (DNA): TGTGCCAGCAACCACGGACAGGAGAACTACAATGAGCAGTTCTTC.

The gene calls are TRBV9 and TRBJ2-1; D not resolved. The CDR3 consists of 15 residues. V was cut by 0 bases and J by 1 base, with 8 bases left in between. CDR1 SGDLS and CDR2 YYNGEE come from the germline V gene. The chain's CDR3 is CASSVVPGSYNEQFF. The DNA for the CDR3 is TGTGCCAGCAGCGTAGTTCCGGGTTCCTACAATGAGCAGTTCTTC.

The chain links TRBV7-9 to TRBJ2-3; no clear D gene. CDR1 SEHNR and CDR2 FQNEAQ come from the germline V gene (reference sequence). With 5 bases removed from V and 1 base from J, the gap between germline ends came to 10 bases. This CDR3 region has 14 residues. The CDR3 loop reads CASSAEVGTDTQYF. CDR3 bases: TGTGCCAGCAGCGCAGAGGTTGGCACAGATACGCAGTATTTT.

The gene calls are TRBV2 and TRBJ2-7, with 8 bases lining up with TRBD1. This CDR3 has 15 residues. Germline V CDR1 and CDR2: SNHLY, FYNNEI. The V and J ends lost 4 bases and 2 bases, in that order; junction bases with no gene match: 7. The CDR3 here is CASSVGPDRAYEQYF. The DNA of the CDR3 is TGTGCCAGCAGTGTGGGTCCGGACAGGGCCTACGAGCAGTACTTC.

The chain recombines TRBV7-9 with TRBJ2-3; 8 nucleotides agree with TRBD2. The length of the CDR3 is 16 residues. V trimming: 5 bases; J trimming: 4 bases; junction bases outside the gene matches: 11. Germline V gene lookup returns CDR1 SEHNR and CDR2 FQNEAQ (reference sequence). The CDR3 sequence: CASSPGLAGSSDTQYF. The CDR3 DNA is TGTGCCAGCAGCCCTGGACTAGCTGGTTCCTCAGATACGCAGTATTTT.

The chain has TRBV6-5 and TRBJ2-5, with 10 bases lining up with TRBD1. After removal of 4 bases from V and 7 bases from J, the junction contained 9 bases not matched to a gene. In germline, CDR1 is MNHEY, CDR2 SVGAGI. The CDR3 runs to 15 residues. The CDR3 spells CASSFQGQGHGTQYF. The DNA of the CDR3 is TGTGCCAGCAGTTTCCAGGGACAGGGGCACGGGACCCAGTACTTC.

The gene calls are TRBV11-2 and TRBJ1-2; tentative D call: TRBD1 (6 bases). This CDR3 contains 15 residues. Trimming pared 0 bases from V and 4 bases from J, leaving 12 bases between. The V gene's germline CDR1 is SGHAT and CDR2 FQNNGV. The CDR3 here is CASSLEYGGPYGYTF. The DNA of the CDR3 is TGTGCCAGCAGCTTAGAGTATGGGGGCCCCTATGGCTACACCTTC.

The chain couples TRBV7-8 to TRBJ2-6; D call uncertain. The V end was cut by 4 bases, the J end by 5 bases, with 12 bases between. The CDR3 is 15 residues long. Germline CDR1 is SGHVS and CDR2 is FQNEAQ. CDR3 sequence reads: CASSSRPLRANVLTF. CDR3 DNA: TGTGCCAGCAGCTCCAGGCCCCTCCGGGCCAACGTCCTGACTTTC.

This clone has only a few counts. The chain combines TRBV5-1 with TRBJ2-2, with a possible D match to TRBD2 (6 bases). The CDR3 extends over 15 amino acids. The V and J ends lost 2 bases and 7 bases respectively, with 15 bases between them. The germline CDR1 and CDR2 sequences are SGHRS and YFSETQ. The CDR3 coding sequence is TGCGCCAGCAGCTTCCCACCTGGAGGGGACGGGGAGCTGTTTTTT. This translates into CASSFPPGGDGELFF.

This clone was observed many times. The chain uses TRBV5-1 and TRBJ1-1; TRBD1 might be the D (5 bases). Germline CDR1 is SGHRS and CDR2 is YFSETQ. The V and J ends lost 8 bases and 5 bases respectively, with 10 bases between them. The CDR3 loop spans 11 amino acids. CDR3 in amino acids: CASRGETEAFF. CDR3 DNA: TGCGCCAGTCGGGGGGAAACTGAAGCTTTCTTT.

This rearrangement joins TRBV4-3 to TRBJ2-2; no firm D call. The V gene's germline CDR1 is LGHNA and CDR2 YSLEER. The length of the CDR3 is 15 residues. V shed 2 bases and J shed 6 bases, with 13 bases lying between them. CDR3 sequence reads: CASSQTKDFPGELFF. As DNA, the CDR3 is TGCGCCAGCAGCCAAACTAAGGATTTCCCCGGGGAGCTGTTTTTT.

This chain links TRBV2 with TRBJ2-1; TRBD1 is a possible D gene (6 bases). The CDR3 is made up of 14 amino acids. Per the germline V gene, CDR1 is SNHLY and CDR2 is FYNNEI. The germline V and J ends were trimmed by 7 bases and 6 bases, with 16 bases remaining between them. The CDR3 DNA follows: TGTGCCAGCAACCAGTGGGGGCCGGGCAATGAGCAGTTCTTC. Protein product: CASNQWGPGNEQFF.

The chain employs TRBV27 and TRBJ1-1; D is unclear. This CDR3 is built from 12 residues. CDR1 is MNHEY and CDR2 is SMNVEV in the germline V gene (reference sequence). Trimming left V 6 bases short and J 2 bases short, with 7 bases between. The CDR3 DNA follows: TGTGCCAGCAGGCGCGTCAACACTGAAGCTTTCTTT. Its translation is CASRRVNTEAFF.